What follows describes a single TCR beta chain. This clone was recorded once. This receptor's antigen is unknown. The record has no base qualities; no much larger clone is one base away. This entry belongs to a study of blood T cell repertoires in COVID-19 (dated by TCRdb to the early 2020s). At the level of the whole study: Samples covering the acute and convalescent phases of COVID-19 were provided by collaborators in the United States, Italy and Spain. The prospective study material was composed of cDNA or gDNA derived from T cells, B-cell-depleted T cells, or PBMCs. Subjects who had been exposed to COVID-19, were actively infected with it, or had recovered from it provided the deeply sampled blood TCRbeta repertoires that made up the dataset. The repertoires were released in a freely available public database meant as a resource for research on the immune response to SARS-CoV-2. The samples were drawn from two sources: the first 160 participants of the ongoing ImmuneRACE study, and about 1,300 subjects contributed by 6 global collaborators. Sample metadata almost always included a de-identified subject ID, COVID-19 status, age in years and sex. Where available, HLA class I and class II types were obtained from metadata supplied by the sample provider rather than from assay-based typing.

The V end gives up 7 bases and the J end 7 bases, leaving 14 bases in the junction not matched to a gene. Including cysteine and phenylalanine, the CDR3 has 15 amino acids. Kept here is only the CDR3 DNA, which spans 45 bases and is read in frame from base 1. For CDR1 and CDR2, the germline V gene (reference sequence) lists LNHDA and SQIVND. Overall study results and their limits: The amount of clinical and demographic metadata varied by source and participant and was provided uncurated.

TCRbeta CDR3 regions were amplified from genomic DNA using the immunoSEQ Assay, a bias-controlled multiplex PCR. Per the original workflow: The number of nucleated cells in each sample was estimated by amplification of reference gene primers within the assay. Sequence reads were collapsed and filtered to measure the absolute abundance of every unique TCRbeta CDR3 rearrangement. For each sample, productive Simpson clonality was calculated as the square root of Simpson's diversity index across productive rearrangements. TCRdb re-hosts the immuneACCESS table, in-frame sequences only. Its copies lack some clones; in the studies checked, an unresolved V gene accounts for under half of them, and the cause for the rest is not known. The V and J calls and clone size were taken over from that table, and D and trimming were inferred from the DNA. The sample has a few hundred thousand clones on record, around 85% of them singletons. 2.2% of the sample is taken by the ten largest.

Participants in the prospective study were aged about 18 to 100 years, lived in 20 to 25 United States geographic areas, and enrolled through a virtual design. In the prospective study, cohorts were assigned on the basis of participant-reported clinical history obtained from a screening survey and a study questionnaire. Recovered participants in ImmuneRACE Cohort 3 were defined as having two consecutive negative NP/OP PCR tests, clearance from a healthcare professional, or resolution of symptoms. In the prospective study, whole blood, serum and a nasopharyngeal or oropharyngeal swab were collected from each participant by mobile phlebotomists. Participants in the prospective study had the option to provide additional blood draws and questionnaires over a 2-month period. Prospective study blood samples were shipped either frozen or at room temperature before DNA extraction.

The sample comprised PBMCs or T cells enriched from blood (not recorded which). The rearranged segments are TRBV19 and TRBJ1-2, with TRBD1 matching 8 junction bases. The source of this sequence is a young man who had recovered from COVID-19. The base sequence is TGTGCCAGTAATCCTACTGGACAGGGCCGTCTTGGCTACACCTTC. Translation gives CASNPTGQGRLGYTF. Full variable domain (CDR3 extended with the reference TRBV19 and TRBJ1-2 proteins): DGGITQSPKYLFRKEGQNVTLSCEQNLNHDAMYWYRQDPGQGLRLIYYSQIVNDFQKGDIAEGYSVSREKKESFPLTVTSAQKNPTAFYLCASNPTGQGRLGYTFGSGTRLTVV.